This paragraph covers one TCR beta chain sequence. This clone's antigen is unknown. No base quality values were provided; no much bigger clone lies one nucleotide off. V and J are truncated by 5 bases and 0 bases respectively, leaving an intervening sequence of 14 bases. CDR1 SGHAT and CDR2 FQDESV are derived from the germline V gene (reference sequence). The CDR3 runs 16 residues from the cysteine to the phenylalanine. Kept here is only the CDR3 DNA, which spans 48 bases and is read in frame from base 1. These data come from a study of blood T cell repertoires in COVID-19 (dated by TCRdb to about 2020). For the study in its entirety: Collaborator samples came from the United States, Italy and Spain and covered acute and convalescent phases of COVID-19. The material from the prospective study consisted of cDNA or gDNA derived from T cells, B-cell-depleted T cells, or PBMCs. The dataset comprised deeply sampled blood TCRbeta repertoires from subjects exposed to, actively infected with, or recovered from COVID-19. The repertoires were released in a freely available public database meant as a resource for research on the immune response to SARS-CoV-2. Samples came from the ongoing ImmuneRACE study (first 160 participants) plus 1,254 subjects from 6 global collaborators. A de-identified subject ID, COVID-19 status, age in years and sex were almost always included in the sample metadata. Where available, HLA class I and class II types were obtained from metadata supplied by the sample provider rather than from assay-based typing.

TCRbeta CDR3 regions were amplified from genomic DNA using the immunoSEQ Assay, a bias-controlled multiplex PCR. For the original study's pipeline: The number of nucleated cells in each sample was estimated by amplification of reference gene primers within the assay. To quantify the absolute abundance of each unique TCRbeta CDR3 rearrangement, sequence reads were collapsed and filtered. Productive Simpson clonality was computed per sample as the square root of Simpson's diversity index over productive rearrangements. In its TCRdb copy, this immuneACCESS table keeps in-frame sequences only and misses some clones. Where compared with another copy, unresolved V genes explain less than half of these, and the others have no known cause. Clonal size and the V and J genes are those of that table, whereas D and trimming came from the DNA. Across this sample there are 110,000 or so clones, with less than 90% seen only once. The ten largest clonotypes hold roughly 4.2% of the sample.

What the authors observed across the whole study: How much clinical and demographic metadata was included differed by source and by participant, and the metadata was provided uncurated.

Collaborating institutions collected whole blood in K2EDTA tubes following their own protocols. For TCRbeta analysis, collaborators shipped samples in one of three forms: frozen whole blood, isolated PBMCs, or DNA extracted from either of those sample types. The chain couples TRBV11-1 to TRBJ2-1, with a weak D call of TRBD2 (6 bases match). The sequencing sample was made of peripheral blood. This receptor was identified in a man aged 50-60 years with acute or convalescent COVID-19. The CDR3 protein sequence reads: CASSPTSTNSYNEQFF. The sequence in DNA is TGTGCCAGCAGCCCTACTAGCACCAACTCCTACAATGAGCAGTTCTTC.